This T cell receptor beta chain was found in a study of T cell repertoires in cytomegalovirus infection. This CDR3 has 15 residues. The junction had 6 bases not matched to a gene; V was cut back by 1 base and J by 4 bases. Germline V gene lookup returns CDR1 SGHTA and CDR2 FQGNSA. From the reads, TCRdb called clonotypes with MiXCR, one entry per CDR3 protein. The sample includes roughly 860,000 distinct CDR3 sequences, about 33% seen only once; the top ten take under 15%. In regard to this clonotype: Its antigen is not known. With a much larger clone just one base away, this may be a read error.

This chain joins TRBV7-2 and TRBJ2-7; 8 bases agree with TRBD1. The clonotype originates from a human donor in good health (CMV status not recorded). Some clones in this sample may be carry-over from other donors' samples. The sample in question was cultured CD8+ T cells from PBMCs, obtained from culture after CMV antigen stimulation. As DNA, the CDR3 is TGTACCAGCAGCTTAGACCGGGACAGGAGGTACGAGCAGTACGTC. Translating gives CTSSLDRDRRYEQYV.